The 31 T cell receptor beta chains listed next were all sequenced from one sample in a study of shared clonotypes between healthy human individuals. TCRdb's copy holds only in-frame clones and misses some; the assay was immunoSEQ multiplex PCR. The table records some 2,000,000 clones, 85% to 95% of them present only once. The sample was naive CD4+ T cells sorted from blood. As to subset: CD45RA+ positively selected. These receptors originate from a young man in good health.

The chain carries TRBV9 and TRBJ2-2; D perhaps matches TRBD1 (6 bases). Trimming left V 0 bases short and J 7 bases short, with 19 bases between. The germline V gene has CDR1 SGDLS and CDR2 YYNGEE. This CDR3 region has 17 residues. The CDR3 spells CASSVGPRDTRGGELFF. The CDR3 nucleotides read TGTGCCAGCAGCGTAGGCCCCCGGGACACAAGGGGCGGGGAGCTGTTTTTT.

The chain joins TRBV7-9 to TRBJ2-5, with D possibly TRBD1 on 6 matching bases. Per the germline V gene, CDR1 is SEHNR and CDR2 is FQNEAQ (reference sequence). Between the trimmed V and J ends, which lost 3 bases and 5 bases, there was a span of 16 bases. This CDR3 contains 15 residues. CDR3: CASSFSAGVSETQYF. CDR3 DNA: TGTGCCAGCAGCTTTAGTGCAGGGGTATCGGAGACCCAGTACTTC.

With regard to this clone: Other DNA sequences of this sample code for an identical CDR3. This chain joins TRBV5-1 and TRBJ2-1; TRBD2 matches at 12 bases. J gave up 5 bases and V 4 bases, and 4 bases lay outside the gene matches. CDR1 and CDR2 from the germline V gene are SGHRS and YFSETQ. The CDR3 has 15 residues. The CDR3 coding sequence is TGCGCCAGCAGCCCCGGACTAGCGGGGAACAATGAGCAGTTCTTC. This translates into CASSPGLAGNNEQFF.

The V gene is TRBV2, the J gene TRBJ2-7; D gene uncertain. CDR1 and CDR2 (germline): SNHLY, FYNNEI. V lost 2 bases and J lost 4, with 9 bases in between. The CDR3 is made up of 13 amino acids. For the CDR3, the DNA is TGTGCCAGCAGTGAAAATCCTTGGTACGAGCAGTACTTC. Residues: CASSENPWYEQYF.

This clone was seen a handful of times. The genes are TRBV9 and TRBJ2-7; maybe TRBD1 (5 bases). The V end lost 0 bases, the J end lost 8 bases, and 9 bases lay between the germline ends. The germline V gene has CDR1 SGDLS and CDR2 YYNGEE. The CDR3 totals 12 residues. For the CDR3, the DNA is TGTGCCAGCAGCGTAGCGGCAGGGCAGCAGTACTTC. Its protein product is CASSVAAGQQYF.

The chain is built from TRBV5-4 and TRBJ2-1; 14 bases map to TRBD2. The germline CDR1 and CDR2 sequences are SGHNT and YYREEE (reference sequence). There are 16 residues in the CDR3. The V segment lost 4 bases and the J segment 7 bases; nucleotides outside the gene matches: 7. The CDR3 sequence is CASSPGLAGVENEQFF. As DNA, the CDR3 is TGTGCCAGCAGCCCGGGACTAGCGGGAGTAGAGAATGAGCAGTTCTTC.

V usage is TRBV11-2 and J usage is TRBJ2-7, with TRBD2 as a possible D gene (6 bases). The V and J ends lost 4 bases and 3 bases respectively, with 22 bases between them. The germline V gene has CDR1 SGHAT and CDR2 FQNNGV. This CDR3 contains 17 residues. For the CDR3, the DNA is TGTGCCAGCAGCTCTTACGCTACGCGGGAAGAGGGCTACGAGCAGTACTTC. This codes for CASSSYATREEGYEQYF.

The CDR3 coding sequence is TGTGCCAGCGGCAGATCTCCCGTTCTGGGGCGTCCTGAAGCTTTCTTT. Protein sequence: CASGRSPVLGRPEAFF. This chain links TRBV6-4 with TRBJ1-1, with D perhaps TRBD1 (5 bases). There are 16 residues in the CDR3. CDR1 MRHNA and CDR2 SNTAGT come from the germline V gene. Trimming took off 8 bases at V and 6 bases at J, with 25 bases between the two ends.

This chain links TRBV18 with TRBJ2-5, with D maybe TRBD1 (5 bases). Germline V lookup: CDR1 KGHSH, CDR2 LQKENI. This CDR3 has 15 amino acids. Trimming stripped 3 bases from V and 5 bases from J, with 16 bases between. The CDR3 loop reads CASSPPGSELETQYF. In DNA form, the CDR3 reads TGTGCCAGCTCACCCCCAGGGTCAGAGTTGGAGACCCAGTACTTC. Filled out from reference TRBV18 and TRBJ2-5, the complete variable domain reads NAGVMQNPRHLVRRRGQEARLRCSPMKGHSHVYWYRQLPEEGLKFMVYLQKENIIDESGMPKERFSAEFPKEGPSILRIQQVVRGDSAAYFCASSPPGSELETQYFGPGTRLLVL.

This CDR3 reads CASSLHGLPTNEKLFF. CDR3 bases: TGTGCCAGCAGTTTGCACGGACTCCCAACTAATGAAAAACTGTTTTTT. The genes are TRBV2 and TRBJ1-4; D is uncertain. Trimming pared 5 bases from V and 0 bases from J, leaving 13 bases between. The germline V gene has CDR1 SNHLY and CDR2 FYNNEI. CDR3 length equals 16 residues.

This chain uses TRBV7-2 with TRBJ2-1, with D possibly matching TRBD2 (5 bases). The V gene's germline CDR1 is SGHTA and CDR2 FQGNSA. The CDR3 is made up of 14 amino acids. V dropped 1 base and J dropped 4 bases, with 8 bases sitting between them. The CDR3 region is CASSLGTAYNEQFF. The CDR3 DNA is TGTGCCAGCAGCTTAGGGACTGCTTACAATGAGCAGTTCTTC.

In this sample, this clone turned up once. The chain carries TRBV9 and TRBJ1-4; 9 positions agree with TRBD1. This CDR3 has 18 residues. J was trimmed by 7 bases and V by 0 bases; bases with no gene match: 13. The germline V gene encodes CDR1 SGDLS and CDR2 YYNGEE. The chain's CDR3 is CASSVATPRWDRAEKLFF. The CDR3 DNA is TGTGCCAGCAGCGTAGCCACCCCACGCTGGGACAGGGCTGAAAAACTGTTTTTT.

This CDR3 is CASRTDNYGYTF. CDR3 DNA sequence: TGCGCCAGCCGGACAGACAACTATGGCTACACCTTC. The genes are TRBV5-1 and TRBJ1-2; maybe TRBD1 (6 bases). The CDR3 has 12 amino acids. Germline V lookup: CDR1 SGHRS, CDR2 YFSETQ. V was trimmed by 7 bases and J by 2 bases, leaving 9 bases between them.

V usage is TRBV6-5 and J usage is TRBJ1-1; 9 positions agree with TRBD1. In germline, CDR1 is MNHEY, CDR2 SVGAGI. V shed 6 bases, J shed 4 bases, and the junction held 9 bases outside the gene matches. The CDR3 has 15 residues. For the CDR3, the DNA is TGTGCCAGCAGCTCCCGGGACAGGGTGGTCACTGAAGCTTTCTTT. It is translated as CASSSRDRVVTEAFF.

The chain combines TRBV7-2 with TRBJ1-1; D might be TRBD1 (5 bases). This CDR3 is 15 amino acids long. The germline V and J ends were trimmed by 5 bases and 0 bases, with 13 bases remaining between them. Germline V lookup: CDR1 SGHTA, CDR2 FQGNSA. CDR3 loop: CASSLGVVMNTEAFF. CDR3 bases: TGTGCCAGCAGCCTAGGGGTCGTAATGAACACTGAAGCTTTCTTT.

The chain recombines TRBV10-3 with TRBJ1-2; no clear D. Per the germline V gene, CDR1 is ENHRY and CDR2 is SYGVKD. The CDR3 covers 18 residues. Trimming took 7 bases from V and 2 from J, leaving 26 bases between them. The CDR3 is CAIMDPTRTESGNYGYTF. The CDR3, as DNA: TGTGCCATCATGGACCCTACACGGACTGAGTCTGGCAACTATGGCTACACCTTC.

A remark on this clone: The sample contains more than one DNA sequence encoding this CDR3. The J gene is TRBJ2-5, the V gene TRBV2; no firm D call. Trimming cost V 6 bases and J 2 bases, with 7 bases left between them. CDR1 and CDR2 from the germline V gene are SNHLY and FYNNEI. CDR3 size: 12 residues. CDR3 sequence: CASRQLQETQYF. The CDR3 DNA sequence: TGTGCCAGCAGGCAACTTCAAGAGACCCAGTACTTC.

V gene TRBV12-1 combines with J gene TRBJ2-1; no DNA check was done on the table's D call, TRBD1. TRBV12-1 is listed as a pseudogene. This CDR3 contains 15 residues. The CDR3 coding sequence is TGTGCCAGCAGCTTCGGGAACCGACCAGGGGATGAGCAGTTCTTC. Translated: CASSFGNRPGDEQFF.

The CDR3 reads CAISDPGLNRAVQETQYF. The CDR3 coding sequence is TGTGCCATCAGTGACCCAGGGCTCAACCGGGCGGTCCAAGAGACCCAGTACTTC. The rearrangement joins TRBV10-3 to TRBJ2-5, with D perhaps TRBD1 (5 bases). The CDR3 is 18 residues long. The V end lost 3 bases, the J end lost 1 base, and 21 bases lay between the germline ends. Germline assignment: CDR1 ENHRY and CDR2 SYGVKD.

On this clone: The sample carries other DNA sequences with the same CDR3. The chain carries TRBV4-3 and TRBJ1-1; D not resolved. Germline CDR1 and CDR2: LGHNA and YSLEER. This CDR3 region has 14 residues. Trimming took off 0 bases at V and 2 bases at J, with 7 bases between the two ends. CDR3 bases: TGCGCCAGCAGCCAAGATGGAGTCAACACTGAAGCTTTCTTT. It yields the protein CASSQDGVNTEAFF.

The gene calls are TRBV7-2 and TRBJ2-7, with 10 bases aligning to TRBD1. This CDR3 comprises 14 residues. J gave up 7 bases and V 5 bases, and 8 bases lay outside the gene matches. From germline, CDR1 is SGHTA and CDR2 FQGNSA. CDR3 in DNA: TGTGCCAGCAGCCCCGACAGGGGGCTTGGTGAGCAGTACTTC. It codes for CASSPDRGLGEQYF. The full variable domain, in which reference TRBV7-2 and TRBJ2-7 provide the parts outside the CDR3, is GAGVSQSPSNKVTEKGKDVELRCDPISGHTALYWYRQSLGQGLEFLIYFQGNSAPDKSGLPSDRFSAERTGGSVSTLTIQRTQQEDSAVYLCASSPDRGLGEQYFGPGTRLTVT.

The rearrangement joins TRBV7-3 to TRBJ1-3; maybe TRBD1 (5 bases). The CDR3 length is 14 residues. Trimming took off 6 bases at V and 2 bases at J, with 11 bases between the two ends. Germline V gives CDR1 SGHTA, CDR2 FQGTGA. CDR3 DNA: TGTGCCAGCAGTCCCCTGGGGGCTGGAAACACCATATATTTT. Its protein is CASSPLGAGNTIYF.

This chain uses TRBV23-1 with TRBJ1-2, with D perhaps TRBD1 (5 bases). TRBV23-1 is an ORF, and what it does is uncertain. CDR3 length: 14 amino acids. V was trimmed by 0 bases and J by 8 bases, leaving 13 bases between them. The CDR3 spells CASSQSSRVLGYTF. CDR3 DNA: TGCGCCAGCAGTCAATCGTCCAGGGTCTTGGGCTACACCTTC.

The table lists this clone with a count of one. The chain carries TRBV21-1 and TRBJ1-6. TRBV21-1 is tagged as a pseudogene. This CDR3 contains 13 residues. The CDR3 loop reads CAKKCFYNSPLHF. The CDR3, as DNA: TGTGCCAAAAAGTGTTTCTATAATTCACCCCTCCACTTT.

The rearrangement links TRBV4-1 to TRBJ2-1; D is ambiguous. V shed 4 bases and J shed 8 bases, with 24 bases lying between them. The CDR3 is made up of 17 amino acids. CDR1 MGHRA and CDR2 YSYEKL come from the germline V gene. DNA of the CDR3: TGCGCCAGCAGCCGATTCGACTTAGACCCTAGTGCGGATGAGCAGTTCTTC. It is translated as CASSRFDLDPSADEQFF.

The chain is built from TRBV30 and TRBJ1-3; D ambiguous. CDR1 and CDR2 from the germline V gene are GTSNPN and SVGIG (reference sequence). V shed 2 bases and J shed 2 bases, with 10 bases lying between them. CDR3 length: 14 residues. In DNA, the CDR3 is TGTGCCTGGAGTCCATGGCCCCCTGGAAACACCATATATTTT. Translated: CAWSPWPPGNTIYF.

V gene TRBV2 combines with J gene TRBJ2-2; D remains unclear. Germline loops: CDR1 SNHLY, CDR2 FYNNEI. The CDR3 consists of 13 residues. Deletions cut 7 bases from V and 1 base from J, with 7 bases between. In nucleotides, the CDR3 is TGTGCCAGCAAATTTGAGAACACCGGGGAGCTGTTTTTT. Residues: CASKFENTGELFF.

This chain connects TRBV4-3 to TRBJ2-7, with D maybe TRBD2 (5 bases). Per the germline V gene, CDR1 is LGHNA and CDR2 is YSLEER. Trimming pared 0 bases from V and 4 bases from J, leaving 10 bases between. The CDR3 has 14 residues. CDR3 sequence reads: CASSQDPAGYEQYF. CDR3 nucleotide sequence: TGCGCCAGCAGCCAAGATCCCGCGGGTTACGAGCAGTACTTC.

The chain has TRBV13 and TRBJ1-3; TRBD1 is a possible D gene (6 bases). Trimming cost V 0 bases and J 2 bases, with 11 bases left between them. Germline loops: CDR1 PRHDT, CDR2 FYEKMQ (reference sequence). CDR3 length: 16 amino acids. CDR3: CASSLGQGRTGNTIYF. The CDR3 DNA is TGTGCCAGCAGCTTAGGCCAGGGGAGGACTGGAAACACCATATATTTT. Using reference TRBV13 and TRBJ1-3 for the parts outside the CDR3, the full variable domain is AAGVIQSPRHLIKEKRETATLKCYPIPRHDTVYWYQQGPGQDPQFLISFYEKMQSDKGSIPDRFSAQQFSDYHSELNMSSLELGDSALYFCASSLGQGRTGNTIYFGEGSWLTVV.

This clone has just one count. The V call is TRBV23-1, the J call TRBJ2-5, with D uncertain. TRBV23-1 is given ORF status, its function remaining uncertain. The length of the CDR3 is 12 residues. Trimming removed 8 bases at V and 7 bases at J, with 14 bases between. The CDR3 region is CASGDWEGTQYF. DNA for the CDR3: TGCGCCAGCGGCGATTGGGAAGGGACCCAGTACTTC.

This chain connects TRBV9 to TRBJ2-3; D unresolved. The CDR3 extends over 15 amino acids. The germline CDR1 and CDR2 sequences are SGDLS and YYNGEE. V was clipped by 3 bases and J by 0 bases, with 11 bases between them. The CDR3 loop is CASSADHGSTDTQYF. The CDR3 region has the DNA TGTGCCAGCAGCGCGGACCACGGGAGCACAGATACGCAGTATTTT.